The clone carrying this T cell receptor beta chain came up a few times. From germline, CDR1 is SQVTM and CDR2 ANQGSEA. The CDR3 contains 15 residues. V was pared by 1 base and J by 4 bases, with 2 bases of the junction left unmatched. This entry comes from a study of identical twins. From the 5' RACE reads, TCRdb called clonotypes with MiXCR, one entry per CDR3 protein. The sample includes about 530,000 distinct CDR3 sequences, 15% of them seen just once. This same sample was also part of a study on yellow fever vaccine responses in identical twins.

The chain joins TRBV29-1 to TRBJ2-1; 12 nucleotides align to TRBD2. This receptor was identified in a woman aged 18-29 years in good health. The sequenced sample was CD4+ T cells sorted from blood. In nucleotides, the CDR3 is TGCAGCGTTGAAGTCCTAGCGGGAGGGTACAATGAGCAGTTCTTC. Protein: CSVEVLAGGYNEQFF.